This TCR beta chain was documented in a study of human T cells and chemical hapten exposure. Time point of the sample: patch test 2, 6 weeks after DPC sensitization. Stated treatment: therapeutic diphenylcyclopropenone sensitization with weekly scalp DPC. Germline V lookup: CDR1 MNHEY, CDR2 SVGAGI. V dropped 2 bases and J dropped 1; count of bases not matched to a gene: 12. The length of the CDR3 is 18 residues. Each CDR3 protein is one row after TCRdb ran MiXCR on the RACE reads. This sample carries about 140,000 distinct CDR3 sequences, over 9.5% of them seen once, and the ten largest clones take under 1.5%. This clonotype was seen a few times.

The sequences come from whole blood, collected in connection with sensitization to the hapten diphenylcyclopropenone (DPC). This clonotype was sampled from a woman aged 50 to 60 with alopecia areata. Some clones in this sample may be carry-over from other donors' samples. The genes are TRBV6-5 and TRBJ1-1; 8 bases map to TRBD1. The CDR3 loop is CASSYTRPGGAGNTEAFF. In DNA form, the CDR3 reads TGTGCCAGCAGTTACACCCGCCCAGGGGGCGCCGGGAACACTGAAGCTTTCTTT.